This record looks at one T cell receptor beta chain sequence and its context. This entry belongs to a study of CD8+CD57+ T cells in acquired aplastic anemia. The template used for profiling TCR beta VDJ and CDR3 was genomic DNA. TCRdb independently ran MiXCR on the reads; one entry per CDR3 protein. The profile shows about 81,000 distinct CDR3 sequences, over 35% of them singletons. The CDR3 spans 17 residues. V lost 4 bases to trimming and J lost 5 bases; unmatched junction nucleotides: 10. CDR1 and CDR2 from the germline V gene are MRHNA and SNTAGT. This chain links TRBV6-4 with TRBJ1-5, with 11 bases aligning to TRBD1. Sequenced input: sorted CD4+, CD8+, or CD8+CD57+ T cells (not recorded which) from PBMCs. The clonotype comes from a human donor in good health, serving as a control. The DNA of the CDR3 is TGTGCCAGCAGTGGCTGGGGGGGACAGGGGGACGATCAGCCCCAGCATTTT. Residues: CASSGWGGQGDDQPQHF.